This T cell receptor beta chain comes out of a study of T cell changes during pregnancy in multiple sclerosis. The method was immunoSEQ multiplex PCR; TCRdb's version includes in-frame clones alone and lacks a portion of them. The data show 30,000 to 35,000 clones, approximately 89% seen once. The receptor was derived from a female donor with multiple sclerosis, enrolled in a pregnancy study. The specimen was CD8+ T cells from peripheral blood mononuclear cells, collected in the second trimester of pregnancy.

CDR3 nucleotides: TGTGCCAGCCGAGACAGGGGGCTGACCTCCTACGAGCAGTACTTC. This codes for CASRDRGLTSYEQYF. The J gene is TRBJ2-7, the V gene TRBV28, with 10 bases matching TRBD1. V gave up 8 bases and J gave up 0 bases; unmatched junction bases: 7. This CDR3 is 15 amino acids long. Germline lookup yields CDR1 MDHEN and CDR2 SYDVKM. The full variable domain, its missing parts supplied by reference TRBV28 and TRBJ2-7, is DVKVTQSSRYLVKRTGEKVFLECVQDMDHENMFWYRQDPGLGLRLIYFSYDVKMKEKGDIPEGYSVSREKKERFSLILESASTNQTSMYLCASRDRGLTSYEQYFGPGTRLTVT.